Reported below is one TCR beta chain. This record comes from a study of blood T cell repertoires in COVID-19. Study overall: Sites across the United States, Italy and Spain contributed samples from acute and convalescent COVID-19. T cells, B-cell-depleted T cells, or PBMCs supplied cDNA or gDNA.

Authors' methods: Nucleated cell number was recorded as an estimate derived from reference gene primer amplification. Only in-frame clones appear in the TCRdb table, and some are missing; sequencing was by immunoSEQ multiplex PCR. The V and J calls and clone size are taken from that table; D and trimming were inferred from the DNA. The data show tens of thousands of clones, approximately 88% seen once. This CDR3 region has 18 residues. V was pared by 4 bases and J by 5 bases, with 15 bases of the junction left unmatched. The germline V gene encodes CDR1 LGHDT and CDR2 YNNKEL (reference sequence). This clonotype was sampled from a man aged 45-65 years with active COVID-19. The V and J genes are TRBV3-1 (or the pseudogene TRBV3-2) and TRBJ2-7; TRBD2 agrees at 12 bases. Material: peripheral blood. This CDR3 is CASSPRGLAGGPIHEQYF. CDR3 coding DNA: TGTGCCAGCAGCCCAAGGGGCCTAGCGGGGGGGCCCATCCACGAGCAGTACTTC.